Following are 21 T cell receptor beta chains from one sample sequenced in a study of radiotherapy plus CTLA-4 blockade in lung cancer. Generated by immunoSEQ multiplex PCR, the TCRdb table keeps only in-frame clones and is missing some. The table includes under 95,000 clones, under 90% detected once. Sequencing was performed on peripheral blood, taken from a patient treated with radiotherapy plus ipilimumab. The receptors derive from a human donor with non-small cell lung cancer who had stable disease on radiotherapy plus ipilimumab.

The sample holds one count of this clone. This rearrangement joins TRBV5-4 to TRBJ1-2; 7 nucleotides match TRBD1. Germline V lookup: CDR1 SGHNT, CDR2 YYREEE (reference sequence). The trim removed 2 bases at V and 1 base at J, leaving 8 bases unmatched. The CDR3 runs 16 residues. In nucleotides, the CDR3 is TGTGCCAGCAGCTTATGGACAGGAGGTTATAACTATGGCTACACCTTC. This sequence encodes CASSLWTGGYNYGYTF. Full variable domain (missing parts from reference TRBV5-4 and TRBJ1-2): ETGVTQSPTHLIKTRGQQVTLRCSSQSGHNTVSWYQQALGQGPQFIFQYYREEENGRGNFPPRFSGLQFPNYSSELNVNALELDDSALYLCASSLWTGGYNYGYTFGSGTRLTVV.

The chain carries TRBV29-1 and TRBJ2-5; 9 nucleotides line up with TRBD2. This CDR3 spans 14 amino acids. Trimming removed 5 bases from V and 5 bases from J; junction bases left unmatched: 9. The germline V gene encodes CDR1 SQVTM and CDR2 ANQGSEA. The CDR3 DNA reads TGCAGCGTTTGGAGTAGCGGGAGAGGGGAGACCCAGTACTTC. Protein sequence: CSVWSSGRGETQYF.

This clone was counted between two and nine times. V gene TRBV7-2 combines with J gene TRBJ2-1; TRBD1 matches at 11 bases. J lost 5 bases, V lost 2 bases, and 5 bases had no gene match. Germline loops: CDR1 SGHTA, CDR2 FQGNSA. The CDR3 is 16 residues long. CDR3 amino acids: CASSLQGQGGNNEQFF. The CDR3 DNA sequence: TGTGCCAGCAGCTTACAGGGACAGGGGGGGAACAATGAGCAGTTCTTC.

The rearrangement links TRBV6-4 to TRBJ2-3, with D hard to call. Per germline, CDR1 MRHNA and CDR2 SNTAGT. The V end lost 5 bases, the J end lost 3 bases, and 12 bases lay between the germline ends. There are 14 residues in the CDR3. For the CDR3, the DNA is TGTGCCAGCAGTTTCGGCGCGGCAACAGATACGCAGTATTTT. This sequence encodes CASSFGAATDTQYF.

The rearrangement joins TRBV6-4 to TRBJ2-1; the D is unclear. The germline V gene encodes CDR1 MRHNA and CDR2 SNTAGT. The germline V and J ends were trimmed by 0 bases and 4 bases, with 7 bases remaining between them. The CDR3 totals 14 residues. The CDR3 bases are TGTGCCAGCAGTGACTCGGGAAGTTACAATGAGCAGTTCTTC. It yields the protein CASSDSGSYNEQFF.

The chain carries TRBV4-1 and TRBJ2-1; 11 bases align to TRBD1. The germline gives CDR1 MGHRA, CDR2 YSYEKL. Trimming cost V 5 bases and J 1 base; bases outside gene matches: 7. The CDR3 is made up of 17 amino acids. CDR3 DNA sequence: TGCGCCAGCAGCGGGACAGGGGGTCTTCTATCCTACAATGAGCAGTTCTTC. Translated, it gives CASSGTGGLLSYNEQFF.

The chain carries TRBV27 and TRBJ2-7; the match to TRBD1 covers 7 bases. This CDR3 comprises 13 residues. Trimming at V came to 4 bases and at J to 2 bases, leaving 2 bases not matched to a gene. Germline CDR1 and CDR2: MNHEY and SMNVEV (reference sequence). CDR3 nucleotide sequence: TGTGCCAGCAGTTCCACAGGGGCCTACGAGCAGTACTTC. Its protein is CASSSTGAYEQYF.

The V call is TRBV28, the J call TRBJ1-3; 9 bases line up with TRBD1. Per germline, CDR1 MDHEN and CDR2 SYDVKM. The CDR3 has 16 residues. The V and J ends lost 5 bases and 1 base, in that order; junction bases with no gene match: 6. The CDR3 DNA follows: TGTGCCAGCAGTCCACAGGGGGCCACTTCTGGAAACACCATATATTTT. Its translation is CASSPQGATSGNTIYF.

The rearrangement links TRBV7-8 to TRBJ1-3; D is possibly TRBD1 (6 bases). Germline V gives CDR1 SGHVS, CDR2 FQNEAQ. V dropped 5 bases and J dropped 0 bases, with 20 bases sitting between them. This CDR3 region has 18 residues. The CDR3 protein is CASSLTTGASHSGNTIYF. CDR3 coding DNA: TGTGCCAGCAGCCTAACGACGGGGGCCTCGCACTCTGGAAACACCATATATTTT.

V usage is TRBV6-5 and J usage is TRBJ1-5, with a tentative D call TRBD1 (5 bases). Germline V gene lookup returns CDR1 MNHEY and CDR2 SVGAGI. V lost 7 bases and J lost 6, with 10 bases in between. The CDR3 extends over 12 amino acids. The CDR3 nucleotides read TGTGCCAGCACCCGGGGGACTCAGCCCCAGCATTTT. It translates to CASTRGTQPQHF.

The chain carries TRBV18 and TRBJ2-5, with no clear D. Germline V lookup: CDR1 KGHSH, CDR2 LQKENI. V was pared by 2 bases and J by 4 bases, with 14 bases between. The CDR3 is 15 amino acids. The CDR3 DNA sequence: TGTGCCAGCTCACCAGAAAGGGTAGTGGCAGAGACCCAGTACTTC. Translation gives CASSPERVVAETQYF. Filled out from reference TRBV18 and TRBJ2-5, the complete variable domain reads NAGVMQNPRHLVRRRGQEARLRCSPMKGHSHVYWYRQLPEEGLKFMVYLQKENIIDESGMPKERFSAEFPKEGPSILRIQQVVRGDSAAYFCASSPERVVAETQYFGPGTRLLVL.

V and J are TRBV2 and TRBJ2-1; a weak D match, TRBD2 (6 bases). The length of the CDR3 is 13 residues. The germline V and J ends were trimmed by 8 bases and 8 bases, with 16 bases remaining between them. The germline V gene encodes CDR1 SNHLY and CDR2 FYNNEI. Here the CDR3 DNA reads TGTGCCAGCCAAGCCGGGGGTGGCTATGAGCAGTTCTTC. It codes for CASQAGGGYEQFF.

The J gene is TRBJ2-3, the V gene TRBV18, with 7 bases identical to TRBD2. The CDR3 consists of 16 residues. Germline V gene sequence: CDR1 KGHSH, CDR2 LQKENI. The V gene end was trimmed by 2 bases and the J gene end by 4 bases; junction bases not matched to a gene: 9. The CDR3 sequence: CASSPAETSRADTQYF. The CDR3 DNA follows: TGTGCCAGCTCACCAGCCGAGACTAGCAGGGCAGATACGCAGTATTTT.

This chain connects TRBV9 to TRBJ1-2; D uncertain. The V gene's germline CDR1 is SGDLS and CDR2 YYNGEE. Between the trimmed V and J ends, which lost 0 bases and 7 bases, there was a span of 10 bases. The CDR3 has 13 residues. The CDR3: CASSVEPGSGYTF. In nucleotides, the CDR3 is TGTGCCAGCAGCGTAGAGCCAGGCAGTGGCTACACCTTC.

This chain connects TRBV9 to TRBJ1-6, with D maybe TRBD1 (6 bases). CDR3 length: 14 residues. Trimming removed 4 bases from V and 6 bases from J, with 11 bases in between. Germline values: CDR1 SGDLS, CDR2 YYNGEE. Here the CDR3 reads CASSPRGGNSPLHF. The DNA of the CDR3 is TGTGCCAGCAGCCCCAGGGGTGGTAATTCACCCCTCCACTTT.

In this sample, this clone turned up a few times. V gene TRBV6-5 combines with J gene TRBJ2-1, with TRBD1 identical over 7 bases. Germline V gene lookup returns CDR1 MNHEY and CDR2 SVGAGI. V lost 6 bases to trimming and J lost 2 bases; unmatched junction nucleotides: 7. CDR3 length: 15 residues. The CDR3, as DNA: TGTGCCAGCAGATTTATCCAGGGGGCCTACAATGAGCAGTTCTTC. Encoded protein: CASRFIQGAYNEQFF.

CDR3 residues: CASSQQGLASSYEQYF. The CDR3 DNA reads as TGCGCCAGCAGCCAACAAGGACTAGCGTCCTCCTACGAGCAGTACTTC. The gene calls are TRBV4-1 and TRBJ2-7; 9 nucleotides line up with TRBD2. CDR1 and CDR2 from the germline V gene are MGHRA and YSYEKL. The CDR3 totals 16 residues. J gave up 0 bases and V 2 bases, and 5 bases lay outside the gene matches.

This chain links TRBV28 with TRBJ2-6, with 13 bases matching TRBD2. The V gene's germline CDR1 is MDHEN and CDR2 SYDVKM. Losses at the gene ends were 0 bases for V and 0 bases for J; bases not matched to a gene: 2. There are 19 residues in the CDR3. The chain's CDR3 is CASSLWGLAGSSGANVLTF. As DNA, the CDR3 is TGTGCCAGCAGTTTATGGGGACTAGCGGGGTCCTCTGGGGCCAACGTCCTGACTTTC.

This chain links TRBV7-6 with TRBJ2-7; 8 bases are shared with TRBD2. From germline, CDR1 is SGHVS and CDR2 FNYEAQ. J lost 3 bases, V lost 1 base, and 2 bases had no gene match. The CDR3 sequence is 14 residues long. CDR3 sequence (DNA): TGTGCCAGCAGCTTAGGGCTAGCGGGCTACGAGCAGTACTTC. It encodes CASSLGLAGYEQYF.

This clone was recorded once. CDR3 in amino acids: CASSFTYRETTNEKLFF. CDR3 coding DNA: TGCGCCAGCAGCTTTACTTACAGGGAAACAACTAATGAAAAACTGTTTTTT. The chain couples TRBV5-1 to TRBJ1-4; the D gene is possibly TRBD1 (6 bases). CDR1 and CDR2 (germline): SGHRS, YFSETQ. This CDR3 is 17 amino acids long. Trimming cost V 2 bases and J 0 bases, with 14 bases left between them. Combining the CDR3 with reference TRBV5-1 and TRBJ1-4 gives the whole variable domain KAGVTQTPRYLIKTRGQQVTLSCSPISGHRSVSWYQQTPGQGLQFLFEYFSETQRNKGNFPGRFSGRQFSNSRSEMNVSTLELGDSALYLCASSFTYRETTNEKLFFGSGTQLSVL.

The chain links TRBV27 to TRBJ1-2, with a tentative D call TRBD1 (6 bases). With 2 bases removed from V and 4 bases from J, the gap between germline ends came to 14 bases. The germline V gene encodes CDR1 MNHEY and CDR2 SMNVEV (reference sequence). CDR3 length: 15 residues. CDR3 bases: TGTGCCAGCAGTTTACAGTCGGGCAGGGGCTATGGCTACACCTTC. Amino acid sequence: CASSLQSGRGYGYTF.